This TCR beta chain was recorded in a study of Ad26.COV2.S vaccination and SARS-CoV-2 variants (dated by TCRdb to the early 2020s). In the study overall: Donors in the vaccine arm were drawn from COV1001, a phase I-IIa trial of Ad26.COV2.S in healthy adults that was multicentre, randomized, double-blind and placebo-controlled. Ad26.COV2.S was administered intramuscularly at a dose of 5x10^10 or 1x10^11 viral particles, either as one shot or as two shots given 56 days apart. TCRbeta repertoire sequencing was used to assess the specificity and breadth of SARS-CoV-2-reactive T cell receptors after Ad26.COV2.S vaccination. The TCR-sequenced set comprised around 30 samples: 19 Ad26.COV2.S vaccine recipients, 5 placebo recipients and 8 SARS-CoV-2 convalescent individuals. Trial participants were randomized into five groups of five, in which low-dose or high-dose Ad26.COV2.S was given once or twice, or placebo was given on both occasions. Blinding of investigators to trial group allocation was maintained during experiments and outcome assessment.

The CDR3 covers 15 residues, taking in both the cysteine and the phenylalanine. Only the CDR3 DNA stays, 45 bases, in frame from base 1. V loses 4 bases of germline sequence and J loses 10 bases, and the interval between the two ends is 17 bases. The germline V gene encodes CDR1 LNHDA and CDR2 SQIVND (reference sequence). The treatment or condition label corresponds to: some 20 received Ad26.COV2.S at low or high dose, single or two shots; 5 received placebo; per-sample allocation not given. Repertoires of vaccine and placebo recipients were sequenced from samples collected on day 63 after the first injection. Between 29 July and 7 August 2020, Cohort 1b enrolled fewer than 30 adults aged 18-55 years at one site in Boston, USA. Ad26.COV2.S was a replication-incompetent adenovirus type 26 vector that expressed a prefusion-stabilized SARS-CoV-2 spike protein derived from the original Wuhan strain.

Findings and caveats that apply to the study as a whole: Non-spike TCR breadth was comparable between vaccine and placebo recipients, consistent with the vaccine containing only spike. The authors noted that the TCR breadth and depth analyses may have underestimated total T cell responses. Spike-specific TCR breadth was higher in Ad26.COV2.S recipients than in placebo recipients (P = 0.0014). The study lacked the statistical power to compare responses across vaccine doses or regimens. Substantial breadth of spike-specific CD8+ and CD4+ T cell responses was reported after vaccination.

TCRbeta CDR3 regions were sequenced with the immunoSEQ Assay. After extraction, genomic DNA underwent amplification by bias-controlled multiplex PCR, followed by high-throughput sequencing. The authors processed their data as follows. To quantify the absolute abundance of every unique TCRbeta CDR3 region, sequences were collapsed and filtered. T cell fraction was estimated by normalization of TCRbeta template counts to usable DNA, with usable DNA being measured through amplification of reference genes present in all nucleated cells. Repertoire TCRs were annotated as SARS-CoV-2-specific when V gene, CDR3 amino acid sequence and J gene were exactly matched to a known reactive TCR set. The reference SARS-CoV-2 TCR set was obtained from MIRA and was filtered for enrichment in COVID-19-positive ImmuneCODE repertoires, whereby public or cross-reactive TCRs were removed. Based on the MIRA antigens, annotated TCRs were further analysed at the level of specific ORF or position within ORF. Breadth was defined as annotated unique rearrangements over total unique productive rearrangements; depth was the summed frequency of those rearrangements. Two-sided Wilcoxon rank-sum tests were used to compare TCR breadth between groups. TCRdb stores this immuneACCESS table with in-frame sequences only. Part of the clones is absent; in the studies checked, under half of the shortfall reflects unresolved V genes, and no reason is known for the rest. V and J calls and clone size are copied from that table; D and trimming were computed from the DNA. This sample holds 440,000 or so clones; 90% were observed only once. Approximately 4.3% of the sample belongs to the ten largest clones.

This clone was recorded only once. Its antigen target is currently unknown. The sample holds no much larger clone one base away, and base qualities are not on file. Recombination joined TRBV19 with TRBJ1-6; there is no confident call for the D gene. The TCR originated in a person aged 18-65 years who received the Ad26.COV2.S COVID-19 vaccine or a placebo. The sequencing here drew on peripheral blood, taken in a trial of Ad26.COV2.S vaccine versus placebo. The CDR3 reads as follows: CASSSDGLIGSPLHF. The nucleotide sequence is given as TGTGCCAGTAGTAGCGATGGTTTAATCGGGTCACCCCTCCACTTT.